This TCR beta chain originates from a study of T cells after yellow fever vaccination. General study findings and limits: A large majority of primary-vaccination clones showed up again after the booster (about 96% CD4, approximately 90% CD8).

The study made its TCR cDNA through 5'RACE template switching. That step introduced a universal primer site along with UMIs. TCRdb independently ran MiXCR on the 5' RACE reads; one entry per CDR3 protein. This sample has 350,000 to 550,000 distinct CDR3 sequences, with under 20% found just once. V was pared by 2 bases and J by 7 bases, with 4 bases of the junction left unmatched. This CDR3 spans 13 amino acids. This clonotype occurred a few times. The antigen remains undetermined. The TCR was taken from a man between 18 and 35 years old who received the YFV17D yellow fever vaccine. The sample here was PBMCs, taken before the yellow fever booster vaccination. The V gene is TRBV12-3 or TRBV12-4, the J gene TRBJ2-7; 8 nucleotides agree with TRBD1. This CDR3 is CASSLNRGIEQYF. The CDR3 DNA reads TGTGCCAGCAGTTTAAACAGGGGGATAGAGCAGTACTTC.